What follows describes a single TCR beta chain. CDR3 size: 16 residues. The junction had 8 bases not matched to a gene; V was cut back by 4 bases and J by 2 bases. Germline V lookup: CDR1 SGHRS, CDR2 YFSETQ. The table came from immunoSEQ multiplex PCR; TCRdb's copy has only in-frame clones and leaves some out. This table has around 94,000 clones, 87% appearing once. These data originate in a study of OX40 agonist ivuxolimab in advanced cancers. Study in general: Dose-escalation patients' cancers were hepatocellular carcinoma, melanoma, renal cell or head and neck cancer.

Specimen: CD4+ or CD8+ T cells sorted from blood, collected in a trial of the OX40 agonist ivuxolimab. The gene calls are TRBV5-1 and TRBJ2-2; TRBD1 aligns across 7 bases. The receptor comes from an adult with an advanced solid tumor such as melanoma, head and neck, liver or kidney cancer. CDR3 in DNA: TGCGCCAGCAGCCCCCCGGGACAGATAAACACCGGGGAGCTGTTTTTT. This codes for CASSPPGQINTGELFF.